These T cell receptor beta chains were read from a single sample in a study of beta chain features in type 1 diabetes. The data were produced by immunoSEQ multiplex PCR, yet TCRdb's version contains in-frame clones alone and is incomplete. Of about 53,000 clones in the sample, roughly 50% were seen once. The specimen was Tregs from blood. The receptor set was obtained from a woman between 40 and 50 years old with type 1 diabetes. The conserved cysteine and the conserved F or W are not part of the CDR3 here.

v_gene	j_gene	CDR3aa
TRBV11-3	TRBJ2-5	ASSRGTEGTQY
TRBV4-3	TRBJ2-1	ASSRAGGPYNEQF
TRBV6-5	TRBJ2-5	ASSLHSYQETQY
TRBV30	TRBJ1-1	AWSRRIMNTEAF
TRBV5-4	TRBJ2-3	ASSLASTDTQY
TRBV7-3	TRBJ2-3	ASSPQGPDTQY
TRBV7-6	TRBJ1-4	ASSPLEKLF
TRBV4-3	TRBJ2-2	ASSQLILAGETGELF
TRBV11-1	TRBJ2-7	ASSHIYGYEQY
TRBV14	TRBJ2-3	ASSLGRSGGATNTQY
TRBV10-3	TRBJ1-5	ATNRDRAQPQH
TRBV28	TRBJ2-2	ASSSPGRGGVGELF
TRBV29-1	.	SAGTGTSYEQY
TRBV7-9	TRBJ2-3	ASSLGQGMN
TRBV7-2	TRBJ2-7	ASSSWAGYEQY
TRBV9	TRBJ2-2	ASGRGAANTGELF
TRBV5-6	TRBJ2-1	ASSFDRDNEQF
TRBV6-1	TRBJ2-5	ASSDRGWGVSQETQY
TRBV4-3	TRBJ2-1	ASSQDTGTYNEQF
TRBV15	TRBJ1-5	ATSRGDDKPQH
TRBV7-9	TRBJ2-1	ASSRDRYNEQF
TRBV28	TRBJ2-7	ASRRLAGGLPYEQY